This T cell receptor beta chain was identified in a study of shared clonotypes between healthy human individuals. Method: immunoSEQ multiplex PCR; TCRdb's copy keeps in-frame clones and lacks some. In the table there are about 480,000 clones, 60% to 80% of which are singletons. After removal of 6 bases from V and 5 bases from J, the junction contained 8 bases not matched to a gene. The CDR3 contains 14 residues. Germline CDR1 reads SGHTA; CDR2 reads FQGNSA. The receptor was isolated from a woman aged 40 to 50 in good health. Some clones in this sample may be carry-over from other donors' samples. Input material: PBMCs. The genes are TRBV7-2 and TRBJ2-3; 7 bases line up with TRBD1. CDR3 residues: CASSRDRAVDTQYF. The DNA for the CDR3 is TGTGCCAGCAGTCGTGACAGGGCTGTAGATACGCAGTATTTT.